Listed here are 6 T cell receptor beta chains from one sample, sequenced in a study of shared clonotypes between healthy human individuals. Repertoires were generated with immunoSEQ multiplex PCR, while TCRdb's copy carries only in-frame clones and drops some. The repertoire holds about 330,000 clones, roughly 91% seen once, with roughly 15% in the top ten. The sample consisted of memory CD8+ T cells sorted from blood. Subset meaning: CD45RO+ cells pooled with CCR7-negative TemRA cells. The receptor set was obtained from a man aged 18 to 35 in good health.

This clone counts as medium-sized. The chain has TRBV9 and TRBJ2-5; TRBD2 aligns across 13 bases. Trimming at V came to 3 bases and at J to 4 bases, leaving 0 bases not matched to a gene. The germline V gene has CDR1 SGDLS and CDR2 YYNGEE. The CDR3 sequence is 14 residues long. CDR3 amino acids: CASSGLAGGETQYF. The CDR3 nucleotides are TGTGCCAGCAGCGGACTAGCGGGAGGAGAGACCCAGTACTTC.

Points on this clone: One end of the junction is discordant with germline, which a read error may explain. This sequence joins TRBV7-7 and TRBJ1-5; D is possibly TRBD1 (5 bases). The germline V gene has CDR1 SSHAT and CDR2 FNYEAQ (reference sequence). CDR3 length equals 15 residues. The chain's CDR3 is CASSLEGKSNQPQHF. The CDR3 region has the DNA TGTGCTAGCAGCTTAGAGGGGAAGAGCAATCAGCCCCAGCATTTT.

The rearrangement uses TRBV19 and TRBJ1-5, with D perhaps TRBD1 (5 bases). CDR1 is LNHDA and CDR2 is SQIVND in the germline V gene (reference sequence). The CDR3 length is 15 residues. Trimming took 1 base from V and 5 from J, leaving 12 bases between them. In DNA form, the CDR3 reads TGTGCCAGTAGTATAGTAGGGACGGGCGATCAGCCCCAGCATTTT. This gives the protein CASSIVGTGDQPQHF.

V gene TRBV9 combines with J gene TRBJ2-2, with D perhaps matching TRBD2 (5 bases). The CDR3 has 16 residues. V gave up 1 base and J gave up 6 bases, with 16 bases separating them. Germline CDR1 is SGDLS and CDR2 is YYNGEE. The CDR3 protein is CASSVSRGPFAGELFF. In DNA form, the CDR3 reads TGTGCCAGCAGCGTAAGCCGGGGTCCTTTCGCCGGGGAGCTGTTTTTT.

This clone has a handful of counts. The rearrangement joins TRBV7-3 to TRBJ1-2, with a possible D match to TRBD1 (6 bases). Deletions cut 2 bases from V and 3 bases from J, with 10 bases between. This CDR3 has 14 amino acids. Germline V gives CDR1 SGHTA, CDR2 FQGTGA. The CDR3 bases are TGTGCCAGCAGCTTATCAGGGGAGGACTATGGCTACACCTTC. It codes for CASSLSGEDYGYTF.

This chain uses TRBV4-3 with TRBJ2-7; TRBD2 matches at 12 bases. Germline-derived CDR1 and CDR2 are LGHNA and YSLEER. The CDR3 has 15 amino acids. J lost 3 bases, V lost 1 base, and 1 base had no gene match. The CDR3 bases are TGCGCCAGCAGCCAAGTACTAGCGGGAGGCTACGAGCAGTACTTC. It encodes CASSQVLAGGYEQYF.